These 16 T cell receptor beta chains were all obtained from the same sample, sequenced in a study of blood T cell repertoires in COVID-19. Generated by immunoSEQ multiplex PCR, the TCRdb table keeps only in-frame clones and is missing some. The sample includes 100,000 to 150,000 clones, about nine tenths of them seen just once. The sample comprised peripheral blood. These receptors were collected from a woman aged 70-85 years with COVID-19, enrolled during active disease.

This rearrangement joins TRBV7-8 to TRBJ2-6; TRBD1 agrees at 7 bases. The germline gives CDR1 SGHVS, CDR2 FQNEAQ. The CDR3 totals 14 residues. Trimming at V came to 6 bases and at J to 3 bases, leaving 2 bases not matched to a gene. The CDR3 here is CASRGTDGANVLTF. DNA for the CDR3: TGTGCCAGCAGAGGGACAGATGGGGCCAACGTCCTGACTTTC. Together with reference TRBV7-8 and TRBJ2-6, the CDR3 gives the full variable domain: GAGVSQSPRYKVAKRGQDVALRCDPISGHVSLFWYQQALGQGPEFLTYFQNEAQLDKSGLPSDRFFAERPEGSVSTLKIQRTQQEDSAVYLCASRGTDGANVLTFGAGSRLTVL.

Concerning this clone itself: The limits of the CDR3 on the DNA are not certain, so only TCRdb's listed CDR3 is given. V gene TRBV6-6 combines with J gene TRBJ1-1; the listed D gene, TRBD1, was not tested against the DNA. The CDR3 length equals 16 residues, ends included. Germline V gene lookup returns CDR1 MNHNY and CDR2 SVGAGI (reference sequence). The CDR3 loop is CASSSSTGGGNTEAFF.

The chain uses TRBV5-1 and TRBJ1-2; D not resolved. This CDR3 has 15 amino acids. The germline CDR1 and CDR2 sequences are SGHRS and YFSETQ. V was trimmed by 3 bases and J by 5 bases, leaving 17 bases between them. The CDR3 sequence: CASSSNPLTVYGYTF. CDR3 bases: TGCGCCAGCAGCTCGAATCCCCTAACAGTGTATGGCTACACCTTC.

The chain is built from TRBV7-9 and TRBJ1-5; TRBD1 might be the D (6 bases). This CDR3 comprises 15 residues. Germline V gene sequence: CDR1 SEHNR, CDR2 FQNEAQ (reference sequence). Trimming removed 4 bases at V and 5 bases at J, with 15 bases between. In nucleotides, the CDR3 is TGTGCCAGCAGCTCCTCAGGGGAGCGGCATCAGCCCCAGCATTTT. Its protein product is CASSSSGERHQPQHF.

This chain uses TRBV9 with TRBJ1-4, with TRBD1 as a possible D gene (5 bases). Looked up from germline, CDR1 is SGDLS and CDR2 is YYNGEE. Trimming pared 4 bases from V and 0 bases from J, leaving 10 bases between. CDR3 size: 15 residues. CDR3 DNA: TGTGCCAGCAGCTGGGACTCCTCAACTAATGAAAAACTGTTTTTT. This sequence encodes CASSWDSSTNEKLFF.

The J gene is TRBJ1-5, the V gene TRBV19; D not certain. There are 15 residues in the CDR3. Germline CDR1 reads LNHDA; CDR2 reads SQIVND (reference sequence). Trimming pared 3 bases from V and 4 bases from J, leaving 13 bases between. CDR3 amino acids: CASSMASGMNQPQHF. As DNA, the CDR3 is TGTGCCAGTAGTATGGCTTCGGGGATGAATCAGCCCCAGCATTTT. The whole variable domain, remainder taken from reference TRBV19 and TRBJ1-5, is DGGITQSPKYLFRKEGQNVTLSCEQNLNHDAMYWYRQDPGQGLRLIYYSQIVNDFQKGDIAEGYSVSREKKESFPLTVTSAQKNPTAFYLCASSMASGMNQPQHFGDGTRLSIL.

This chain joins TRBV28 and TRBJ1-1; D is undetermined. CDR3 length equals 11 residues. V lost 6 bases, J lost 11 bases, and 13 bases lay in between. Per germline, CDR1 MDHEN and CDR2 SYDVKM. DNA of the CDR3: TGTGCCAGCAGCCCCCGTCTATTGGCTTTCTTT. It codes for CASSPRLLAFF. Full variable domain (missing parts from reference TRBV28 and TRBJ1-1): DVKVTQSSRYLVKRTGEKVFLECVQDMDHENMFWYRQDPGLGLRLIYFSYDVKMKEKGDIPEGYSVSREKKERFSLILESASTNQTSMYLCASSPRLLAFFGQGTRLTVV.

J is TRBJ2-1 and V is TRBV29-1; TRBD2 agrees at 10 bases. J was trimmed by 8 bases and V by 1 base; bases with no gene match: 11. From germline, CDR1 is SQVTM and CDR2 ANQGSEA. CDR3 length equals 16 residues. CDR3 coding DNA: TGCAGCGTTGAAGTCCCGCCTAGCGGGGGTATCTATGAGCAGTTCTTC. Protein product: CSVEVPPSGGIYEQFF.

This clone was detected a few times. The chain joins TRBV16 to TRBJ1-1; tentative D call: TRBD1 (5 bases). The CDR3 runs 15 residues. Germline-derived CDR1 and CDR2 are KGHSY and FQNENV. V gave up 0 bases and J gave up 6 bases, with 14 bases separating them. The CDR3 sequence: CASSQSSGRLAEAFF. The DNA for the CDR3 is TGTGCCAGCAGCCAATCGTCAGGGCGTCTCGCTGAAGCTTTCTTT.

This chain joins TRBV5-5 and TRBJ1-2; D possibly corresponds to TRBD1 (5 bases). Germline values: CDR1 SGHKS, CDR2 YYEKEE (reference sequence). CDR3 size: 15 residues. V dropped 2 bases and J dropped 2 bases, with 13 bases sitting between them. The CDR3, as DNA: TGTGCCAGCAGCTTATTTCCCGGGGGGAACTATGGCTACACCTTC. It specifies CASSLFPGGNYGYTF.

The gene calls are TRBV6-2 or TRBV6-3 and TRBJ1-6; 7 bases are a match to TRBD1. CDR3 length: 14 amino acids. Germline V gives CDR1 MNHEY, CDR2 SVGEGT. V was clipped by 5 bases and J by 9 bases; unmatched bases: 7. CDR3 bases: TGTGCCAGCAGTCCCGGGACAGTTGGTTCACCCCTCCACTTT. Its protein product is CASSPGTVGSPLHF.

CDR3 in DNA: TGTGCCAGCAGCCCTCTCGGGCGTGATAGCGGGGGGGAATTTCTTGGGGTGTCCTACAATGAGCAGTTCTTC. It is translated as CASSPLGRDSGGEFLGVSYNEQFF. The V call is TRBV3-1 (or the pseudogene TRBV3-2), the J call TRBJ2-1; TRBD2 aligns across 11 bases. After removal of 4 bases from V and 1 base from J, the junction contained 27 bases not matched to a gene. Germline assignment: CDR1 LGHDT and CDR2 YNNKEL (reference sequence). There are 24 residues in the CDR3.

The V gene is TRBV30, the J gene TRBJ1-5; 8 nucleotides line up with TRBD1. The CDR3 length is 14 residues. V shed 0 bases, J shed 5 bases, and the junction held 3 bases outside the gene matches. Germline V gene data show CDR1 as GTSNPN and CDR2 as SVGIG (reference sequence). CDR3: CAWSVPGGYQPQHF. The CDR3 DNA reads TGTGCCTGGAGTGTACCAGGGGGCTATCAGCCCCAGCATTTT.

This clone has just one count. The gene calls are TRBV27 and TRBJ1-2; D possibly corresponds to TRBD1 (6 bases). The germline CDR1 and CDR2 sequences are MNHEY and SMNVEV (reference sequence). V shed 6 bases and J shed 0 bases, with 20 bases lying between them. The CDR3 length is 17 residues. In nucleotides, the CDR3 is TGTGCCAGCAGCAAAACCTCCGGGACACCTTCTAACTATGGCTACACCTTC. As protein: CASSKTSGTPSNYGYTF.

Note on this clone: A read error is possible here, since a much larger clone lies one base away. Other nucleotide sequences from this sample produce the same CDR3. The chain uses TRBV10-1 and TRBJ1-1; D remains ambiguous. The CDR3 extends over 12 amino acids. Germline lookup yields CDR1 WNHNN and CDR2 SYGVQD (reference sequence). Trimming shortened V by 3 bases and J by 5 bases, and 7 bases separated the two germline ends. CDR3 coding DNA: TGCGCCAGCAGTGAATCGAGGACTGAAGCTTTCTTT. Encoded protein: CASSESRTEAFF.

J is TRBJ2-7 and V is TRBV6-5; D is unclear. The germline V gene has CDR1 MNHEY and CDR2 SVGAGI. Trimming left V 6 bases short and J 0 bases short, with 12 bases between. CDR3 size: 14 residues. The DNA for the CDR3 is TGTGCCAGCAGGAGTCCTTACGGCTCCTACGAGCAGTACTTC. Encoded protein: CASRSPYGSYEQYF.